This TCR beta chain came from a study of technical replicates of blood from a few donors. Using immunoSEQ multiplex PCR, the repertoire was profiled, and TCRdb retains in-frame clones only, with some absent. The data contain about 56,000 clones, 85% to 95% of them singletons. The germline CDR1 and CDR2 sequences are SGHVS and FNYEAQ. Trimming removed 5 bases from V and 4 bases from J; junction bases left unmatched: 5. The CDR3 consists of 17 residues. This clonotype was sampled from a human donor in good health. Some clones in this sample may be carry-over from other donors' samples. Material: PBMCs. The chain has TRBV7-6 and TRBJ2-1, with 16 bases identical to TRBD2. CDR3 residues: CASSPGTSGGAYNEQFF. In DNA, the CDR3 is TGTGCCAGCAGCCCCGGGACTAGCGGGGGGGCATACAATGAGCAGTTCTTC.